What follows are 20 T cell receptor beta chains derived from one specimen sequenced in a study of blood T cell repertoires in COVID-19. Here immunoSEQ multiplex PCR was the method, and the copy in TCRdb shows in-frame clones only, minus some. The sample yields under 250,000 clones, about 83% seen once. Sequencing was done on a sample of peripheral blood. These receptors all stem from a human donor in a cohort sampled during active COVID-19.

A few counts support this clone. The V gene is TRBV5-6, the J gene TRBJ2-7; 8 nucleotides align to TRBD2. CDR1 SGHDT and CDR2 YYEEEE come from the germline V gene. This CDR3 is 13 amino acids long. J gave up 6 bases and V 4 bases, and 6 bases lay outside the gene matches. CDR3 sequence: CASSPAAGGEQYF. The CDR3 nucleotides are TGTGCCAGCAGCCCGGCGGCGGGGGGCGAGCAGTACTTC.

CDR3 residues: CASSAGTSLWDEQFF. For the CDR3, the DNA is TGCGCCAGCAGCGCCGGGACTAGTTTATGGGATGAGCAGTTCTTC. V and J are TRBV5-1 and TRBJ2-1, with 8 bases identical to TRBD2. The V gene end was trimmed by 4 bases and the J gene end by 8 bases; junction bases not matched to a gene: 11. The CDR3 has 15 residues. Germline-derived CDR1 and CDR2 are SGHRS and YFSETQ.

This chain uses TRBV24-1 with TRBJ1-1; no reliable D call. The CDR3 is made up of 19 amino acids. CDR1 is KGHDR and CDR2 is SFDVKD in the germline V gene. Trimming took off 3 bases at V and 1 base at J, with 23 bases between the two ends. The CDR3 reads CATSDPQRYRYTANTEAFF. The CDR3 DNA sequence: TGTGCCACCAGTGATCCCCAGCGGTACAGATATACGGCGAACACTGAAGCTTTCTTT.

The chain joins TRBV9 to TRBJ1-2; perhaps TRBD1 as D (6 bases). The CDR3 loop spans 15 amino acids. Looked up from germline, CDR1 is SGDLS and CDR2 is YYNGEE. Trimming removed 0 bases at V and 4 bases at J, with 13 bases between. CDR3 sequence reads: CASSVANRVIYGYTF. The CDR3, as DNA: TGTGCCAGCAGCGTAGCGAACAGGGTGATCTATGGCTACACCTTC.

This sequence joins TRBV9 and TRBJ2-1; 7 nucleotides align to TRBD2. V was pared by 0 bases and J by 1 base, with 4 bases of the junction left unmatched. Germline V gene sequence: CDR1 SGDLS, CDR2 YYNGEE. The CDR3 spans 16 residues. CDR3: CASSVATGGSYNEQFF. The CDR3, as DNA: TGTGCCAGCAGCGTAGCTACGGGGGGATCCTACAATGAGCAGTTCTTC.

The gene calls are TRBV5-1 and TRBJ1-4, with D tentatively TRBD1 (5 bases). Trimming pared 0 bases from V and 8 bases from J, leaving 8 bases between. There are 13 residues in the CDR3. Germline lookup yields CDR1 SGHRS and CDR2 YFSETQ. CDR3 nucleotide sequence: TGCGCCAGCAGCTTGGATCAGGGCGAAAAACTGTTTTTT. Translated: CASSLDQGEKLFF. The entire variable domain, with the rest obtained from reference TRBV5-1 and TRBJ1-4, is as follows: KAGVTQTPRYLIKTRGQQVTLSCSPISGHRSVSWYQQTPGQGLQFLFEYFSETQRNKGNFPGRFSGRQFSNSRSEMNVSTLELGDSALYLCASSLDQGEKLFFGSGTQLSVL.

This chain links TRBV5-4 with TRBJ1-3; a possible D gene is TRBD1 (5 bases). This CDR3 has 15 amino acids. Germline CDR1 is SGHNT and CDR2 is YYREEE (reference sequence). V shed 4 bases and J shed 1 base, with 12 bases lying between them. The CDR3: CASSGGGRSGNTIYF. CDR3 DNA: TGTGCCAGCAGCGGTGGGGGGAGGTCTGGAAACACCATATATTTT.

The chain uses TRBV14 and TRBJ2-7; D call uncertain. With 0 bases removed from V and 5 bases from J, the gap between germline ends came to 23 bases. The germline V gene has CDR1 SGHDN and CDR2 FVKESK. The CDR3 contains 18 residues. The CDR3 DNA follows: TGTGCCAGCAGCCAAGAATCTGCGTTCTCTATCGGAGCCAACGAGCAGTACTTC. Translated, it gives CASSQESAFSIGANEQYF. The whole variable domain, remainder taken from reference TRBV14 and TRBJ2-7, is EAGVTQFPSHSVIEKGQTVTLRCDPISGHDNLYWYRRVMGKEIKFLLHFVKESKQDESGMPNNRFLAERTGGTYSTLKVQPAELEDSGVYFCASSQESAFSIGANEQYFGPGTRLTVT.

The chain's CDR3 is CASSSRQGAGEQYF. The CDR3 region has the DNA TGTGCCAGCAGCTCAAGACAGGGGGCAGGCGAGCAGTACTTC. This chain uses TRBV11-2 with TRBJ2-7; 10 bases align to TRBD1. The CDR3 runs 14 residues. V lost 4 bases, J lost 6 bases, and 6 bases stayed unmatched. Germline CDR1 SGHAT, CDR2 FQNNGV.

This CDR3 is CASSKTSLETQYF. The CDR3 nucleotides read TGTGCCAGCTCAAAGACTAGCCTAGAGACCCAGTACTTC. The V and J genes are TRBV2 and TRBJ2-5; 7 bases map to TRBD2. CDR1 and CDR2 from the germline V gene are SNHLY and FYNNEI. The CDR3 contains 13 residues. With V trimmed by 8 bases and J by 4 bases, 7 bases remained unmatched.

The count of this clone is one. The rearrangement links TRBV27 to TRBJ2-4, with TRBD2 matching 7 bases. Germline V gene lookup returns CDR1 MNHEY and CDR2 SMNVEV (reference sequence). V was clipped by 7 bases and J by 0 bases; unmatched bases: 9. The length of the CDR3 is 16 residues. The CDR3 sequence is CASTPAGGGAKNIQYF. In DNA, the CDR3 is TGTGCCAGCACCCCCGCTGGCGGGGGAGCCAAAAACATTCAGTACTTC.

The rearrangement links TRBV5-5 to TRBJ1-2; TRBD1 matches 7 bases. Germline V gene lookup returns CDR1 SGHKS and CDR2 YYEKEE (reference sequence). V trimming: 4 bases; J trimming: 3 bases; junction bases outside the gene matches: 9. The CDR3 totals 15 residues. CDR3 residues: CASSPQTGLDYGYTF. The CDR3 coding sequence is TGTGCCAGCAGCCCCCAGACAGGGCTTGACTATGGCTACACCTTC.

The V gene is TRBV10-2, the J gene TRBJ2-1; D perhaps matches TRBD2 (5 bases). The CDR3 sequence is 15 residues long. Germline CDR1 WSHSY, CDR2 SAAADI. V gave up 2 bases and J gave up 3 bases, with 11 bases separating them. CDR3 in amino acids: CASSEPRGGYNEQFF. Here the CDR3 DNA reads TGCGCCAGCAGTGAGCCCCGCGGAGGCTACAATGAGCAGTTCTTC.

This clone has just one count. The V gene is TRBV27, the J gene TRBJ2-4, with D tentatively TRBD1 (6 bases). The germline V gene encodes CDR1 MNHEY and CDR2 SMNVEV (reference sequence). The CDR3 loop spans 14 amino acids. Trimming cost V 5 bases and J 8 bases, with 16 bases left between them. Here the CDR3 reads CASSQTRGLDIQYF. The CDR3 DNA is TGTGCCAGCAGTCAAACCAGGGGTTTGGACATTCAGTACTTC.

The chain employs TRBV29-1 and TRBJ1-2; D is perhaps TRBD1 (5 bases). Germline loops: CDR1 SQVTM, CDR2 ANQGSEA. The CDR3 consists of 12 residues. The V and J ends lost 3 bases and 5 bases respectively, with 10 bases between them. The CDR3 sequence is CSVELGEYGYTF. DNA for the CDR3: TGCAGCGTTGAGTTAGGGGAATATGGCTACACCTTC.

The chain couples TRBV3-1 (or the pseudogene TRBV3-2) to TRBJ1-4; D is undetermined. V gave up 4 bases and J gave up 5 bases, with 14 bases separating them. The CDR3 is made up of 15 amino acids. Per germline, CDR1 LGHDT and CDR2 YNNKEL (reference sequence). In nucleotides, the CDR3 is TGTGCCAGCAGCCCTCCCCCCGCCAGGAATGAAAAACTGTTTTTT. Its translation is CASSPPPARNEKLFF.

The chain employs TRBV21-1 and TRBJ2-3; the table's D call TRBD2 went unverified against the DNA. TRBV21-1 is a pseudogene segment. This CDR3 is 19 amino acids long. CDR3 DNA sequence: TGTGCCAGCAGCGGGGGAGGGTCTAGCGGGATAGTTCGCACAGATACGCAGTATTTT. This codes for CASSGGGSSGIVRTDTQYF.

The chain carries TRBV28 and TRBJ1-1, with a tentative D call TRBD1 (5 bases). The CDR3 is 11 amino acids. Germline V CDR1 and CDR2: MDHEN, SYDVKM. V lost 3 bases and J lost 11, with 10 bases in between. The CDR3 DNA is TGTGCCAGCAGTTTGGGGCGAAGGGCTTTCTTT. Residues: CASSLGRRAFF.

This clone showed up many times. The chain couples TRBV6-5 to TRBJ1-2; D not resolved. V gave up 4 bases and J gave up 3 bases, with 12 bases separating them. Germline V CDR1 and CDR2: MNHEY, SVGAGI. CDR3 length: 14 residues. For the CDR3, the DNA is TGTGCCAGCAGTTCCGTTGGCATTTACTATGGCTACACCTTC. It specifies CASSSVGIYYGYTF.

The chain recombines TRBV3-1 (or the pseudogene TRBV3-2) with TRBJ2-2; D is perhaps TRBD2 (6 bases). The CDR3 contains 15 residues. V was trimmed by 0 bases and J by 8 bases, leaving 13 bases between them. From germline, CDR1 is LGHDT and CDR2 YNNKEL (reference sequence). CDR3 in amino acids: CASSQDPGGAGELFF. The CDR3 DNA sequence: TGTGCCAGCAGCCAAGATCCTGGCGGGGCGGGGGAGCTGTTTTTT.